What follows describes a single T cell receptor beta chain. The data are from a study of patients and donors after allogeneic stem cell transplantation. CDR1 is SEHNR and CDR2 is FQNEAQ in the germline V gene (reference sequence). V was cut by 2 bases and J by 6 bases, with 17 bases left in between. The CDR3 covers 16 residues. MiXCR, applied by TCRdb to the RT-PCR reads, yields one record per CDR3 protein. Among 30,000 to 35,000 distinct CDR3 sequences, 6.8% were seen once, and the ten largest hold around a third. Specimen: blood, either unsorted or a sorted T cell fraction (not recorded which). The V and J genes are TRBV7-9 and TRBJ2-1; either TRBD1 or TRBD2 may fit D (6 bases each). This TCR was recovered from a human donor who was either an allogeneic HSCT recipient or a stem cell or donor lymphocyte infusion donor (not recorded which). It is not recorded whose cells these are; they may come from a transplant donor. For the CDR3, the DNA is TGTGCCAGCAGCTTAAGGGGGGCTCTGAGGGCCAATGAGCAGTTCTTC. This translates into CASSLRGALRANEQFF.